This is a list of T cell receptor beta chains from one sample in a study of neoadjuvant anti-PD-1 for oral cavity cancer. TCRdb's table, derived via immunoSEQ multiplex PCR, lists solely in-frame clones and lacks some. The table lists about 6,900 clones, around three quarters of them singletons. Sample: PBMCs, taken before nivolumab (anti-PD-1) treatment. These receptors were taken from a person aged 40 to 85 with oral cavity squamous cell carcinoma. The CDR3 runs from the conserved cysteine through the conserved F or W. The D gene is left open where the match is weak. The size field is filled for only some rows; it gives once, few, many or a size class.

CDR3 | DNA | size | J | V | D
CASSWGGRGPNSPLHF | TGTGCCAGCAGCTGGGGGGGCAGGGGGCCGAATTCACCCCTCCACTTT | . | TRBJ1-6 | TRBV5-8 | TRBD1
CASSEQGNYGYTF | TGTGCCAGCAGTGAACAGGGCAACTATGGCTACACCTTC | . | TRBJ1-2 | TRBV25-1 | .
CASSVGTTSTDTQYF | TGTGCCAGCAGCGTAGGGACAACTAGCACAGATACGCAGTATTTT | . | TRBJ2-3 | TRBV9 | .
CSVVLQERGNTEAFF | TGCAGCGTTGTTCTACAGGAGCGGGGGAACACTGAAGCTTTCTTT | . | TRBJ1-1 | TRBV29-1 | .
CASSRDTLMNTEAFF | TGTGCCAGCAGCCGGGACACACTAATGAACACTGAAGCTTTCTTT | . | TRBJ1-1 | TRBV7-9 | .
CASTLATGGVGWTF | TGTGCCAGCACTCTTGCCACAGGGGGCGTGGGGTGGACCTTC | . | TRBJ1-2 | TRBV19 | TRBD1
CASSLKWSGVRTEAFF | TGTGCCAGCAGCTTAAAGTGGAGCGGGGTACGCACTGAAGCTTTCTTT | . | TRBJ1-1 | TRBV7-2 | .
CASSVVEGGGYEQFF | TGTGCCAGCAGCGTAGTAGAGGGAGGAGGTTATGAGCAGTTCTTC | . | TRBJ2-1 | TRBV9 | .
CASTRSASQLSYEQYF | TGTGCCAGTACGAGGTCGGCCAGTCAATTATCCTACGAGCAGTACTTC | . | TRBJ2-7 | TRBV19 | .
CASSYNGGLNYGYTF | TGTGCCAGCAGCTACAACGGTGGATTAAACTATGGCTACACCTTC | . | TRBJ1-2 | TRBV28 | .
CASSAGHTNYGYTF | TGTGCCAGCAGTGCAGGGCACACCAACTATGGCTACACCTTC | . | TRBJ1-2 | TRBV5-6 | .
CASSAQGSDTQYF | TGTGCCAGCAGTGCCCAGGGGTCGGATACGCAGTATTTT | . | TRBJ2-3 | TRBV25-1 | .
CASSLITTGALNTGELFF | TGCGCCAGCAGCTTGATAACCACAGGGGCCCTAAACACCGGGGAGCTGTTTTTT | . | TRBJ2-2 | TRBV5-1 | TRBD1
CASSEDIRAGGPSSYEQYF | TGTGCCAGCAGTGAAGATATTAGGGCCGGGGGGCCAAGCTCCTACGAGCAGTACTTC | . | TRBJ2-7 | TRBV6-1 | .
CASSLDGYNQPQHF | TGTGCCAGCAGCTTGGACGGATACAATCAGCCCCAGCATTTT | . | TRBJ1-5 | TRBV7-2 | .
CSVEKEGYEQYF | TGCAGCGTTGAAAAGGAGGGATACGAGCAGTACTTC | . | TRBJ2-7 | TRBV29-1 | .
CASSSGQTRTGYTF | TGTGCCAGCAGTTCTGGACAGACTCGAACTGGCTACACCTTC | . | TRBJ1-2 | TRBV28 | .
CASSLSGDWGEQYF | TGTGCCAGCAGTTTAAGTGGGGACTGGGGCGAGCAGTACTTC | few | TRBJ2-7 | TRBV27 | .
CASSQFEDRAEKLFF | TGCGCCAGCAGCCAATTCGAGGACAGGGCCGAAAAACTGTTTTTT | . | TRBJ1-4 | TRBV4-1 | TRBD1
CASSELQGAGNTIYF | TGTGCCAGCAGTGAACTACAGGGAGCTGGAAACACCATATATTTT | . | TRBJ1-3 | TRBV25-1 | .
CASRGASREQYF | TGTGCCAGCCGGGGAGCATCGCGGGAGCAGTACTTC | . | TRBJ2-7 | TRBV6-1 | .
CAWIRGTEAFF | TGTGCCTGGATACGAGGTACTGAAGCTTTCTTT | . | TRBJ1-1 | TRBV30 | .
CATAGGANTGELFF | TGTGCCACCGCGGGGGGGGCGAACACCGGGGAGCTGTTTTTT | once | TRBJ2-2 | TRBV28 | TRBD2
CASSSPRSLSGGYTF | TGTGCCAGCAGTTCCCCTCGGTCCCTCTCGGGGGGCTACACCTTC | . | TRBJ1-2 | TRBV6-5 | .
CASSGGYEQYF | TGTGCCAGCAGTGGCGGCTACGAGCAGTACTTC | . | TRBJ2-7 | TRBV25-1 | .
CASSYSITGGSYEQYF | TGTGCCAGCAGTTACTCGATCACAGGGGGCTCCTACGAGCAGTACTTC | . | TRBJ2-7 | TRBV6-5 | TRBD1
CASSYLVGGVQPQHF | TGTGCCAGCAGCTACCTGGTGGGGGGGGTCCAGCCCCAGCATTTT | . | TRBJ1-5 | TRBV7-2 | .
CASSLGSGQGARGETQYF | TGTGCCAGCAGTTTGGGTTCAGGGCAGGGGGCACGCGGGGAGACCCAGTACTTC | . | TRBJ2-5 | TRBV27 | TRBD1
CASSERDRGSPLHF | TGTGCCAGCAGCGAACGGGACAGGGGGTCACCCCTCCACTTT | . | TRBJ1-6 | TRBV5-6 | TRBD1
CASRSLAGRLQETQYF | TGTGCCAGCAGGTCACTAGCGGGGAGACTCCAAGAGACCCAGTACTTC | few | TRBJ2-5 | TRBV2 | TRBD2
CASSPDVGSTDTQYF | TGCGCCAGCAGCCCCGATGTCGGATCCACAGATACGCAGTATTTT | . | TRBJ2-3 | TRBV5-1 | .
CASSQTTGSSYEQYF | TGCGCCAGCAGCCAAACCACAGGGAGCTCCTACGAGCAGTACTTC | few | TRBJ2-7 | TRBV4-3 | .
CASSSRESNTEAFF | TGCGCCAGCAGCTCCAGGGAGTCGAACACTGAAGCTTTCTTT | . | TRBJ1-1 | TRBV5-1 | .
CSVRVSGANVLTF | TGCAGCGTTAGGGTCTCTGGGGCCAACGTCCTGACTTTC | . | TRBJ2-6 | TRBV29-1 | .
CASSLGEGHSYEQYF | TGCGCCAGCAGCTTGGGTGAGGGGCACTCCTACGAGCAGTACTTC | . | TRBJ2-7 | TRBV5-1 | .
CASSSHRTADTNYGYTF | TGTGCCAGCAGCTCCCATCGGACGGCGGATACTAACTATGGCTACACCTTC | . | TRBJ1-2 | TRBV7-9 | .
CASSLGGGINEKLFF | TGTGCCAGCAGCTTAGGAGGAGGTATTAATGAAAAACTGTTTTTT | . | TRBJ1-4 | TRBV7-8 | .